The rows below give T cell receptor beta chains drawn from one sample of a study of T and B cells in COVID-19 patients. TCRdb re-analysed the multiplex PCR reads in MiXCR, keeping a single row per CDR3 protein. The sample consists of roughly 3,500 distinct CDR3 sequences, 20% to 25% of them appearing once. Sequencing input: blood. These receptors were obtained from a human donor with active COVID-19. Both conserved end residues are part of each CDR3. The order of the fields is V gene, J gene, CDR3 protein.

V: TRBV29-1; J: TRBJ2-7; CDR3: CSVAGQGGFSEQYF
V: TRBV12-3/TRBV12-4; J: TRBJ2-6; CDR3: CASGGPRTSGAFSGANVLTF
V: TRBV10-3; J: TRBJ2-1; CDR3: CAISELAGGRDNEQFF
V: TRBV7-2; J: TRBJ1-6; CDR3: CASSPGHNSPLHF
V: TRBV5-1; J: TRBJ2-3; CDR3: CASTLGGVDTQYF
V: TRBV6-2/TRBV6-3; J: TRBJ1-3; CDR3: CASSSGQGSGGNTIYF
V: TRBV11-3; J: TRBJ2-1; CDR3: CASSSTSAGKFF